The 24 T cell receptor beta chains below were found in one sample sequenced in a study of blood T cell repertoires in COVID-19. The table came from immunoSEQ multiplex PCR; TCRdb's copy has only in-frame clones and leaves some out. The table includes approximately 130,000 clones, about 80% detected once. Sequencing used peripheral blood. The receptors here all came from a human donor in a cohort sampled during active COVID-19.

The rearrangement joins TRBV19 to TRBJ2-3; weak D call: TRBD2 (6 bases). In germline, CDR1 is LNHDA, CDR2 SQIVND (reference sequence). Trimming removed 7 bases at V and 4 bases at J, with 18 bases between. This CDR3 is 15 amino acids long. CDR3 in amino acids: CASTIGGRRSDTQYF. Written as DNA, the CDR3 is TGTGCCAGTACCATTGGAGGGAGAAGGTCAGATACGCAGTATTTT.

In its sample, this clone was seen a few times. The CDR3 DNA follows: TGTGCCAGAAGCCCGAAGGTAGGGAGACATGGCTACACCTTC. Its translation is CARSPKVGRHGYTF. The chain recombines TRBV5-3 with TRBJ1-2; D remains ambiguous. TRBV5-3 is an ORF for which the function is uncertain. Trimming shortened V by 4 bases and J by 6 bases, and 16 bases separated the two germline ends. This CDR3 region has 14 residues.

This chain connects TRBV3-1 (or the pseudogene TRBV3-2) to TRBJ2-2; possible D gene TRBD2, 5 bases. Trimming took off 4 bases at V and 1 base at J, with 10 bases between the two ends. CDR1 is LGHDT and CDR2 is YNNKEL in the germline V gene (reference sequence). The CDR3 runs 15 residues. CDR3 amino acids: CASSRGPGNTGELFF. In DNA, the CDR3 is TGTGCCAGCAGCCGAGGGCCGGGGAACACCGGGGAGCTGTTTTTT.

V is TRBV11-2 and J is TRBJ2-7; 7 bases agree with TRBD1. CDR1 SGHAT and CDR2 FQNNGV come from the germline V gene. The CDR3 extends over 17 amino acids. V gave up 1 base and J gave up 5 bases; unmatched junction bases: 14. DNA for the CDR3: TGTGCCAGCAGCTTAGCGGGCTTGATAGTAGGGGGCGACGAGCAGTACTTC. Amino acids: CASSLAGLIVGGDEQYF.

The chain joins TRBV9 to TRBJ1-1, with D unclear. Per the germline V gene, CDR1 is SGDLS and CDR2 is YYNGEE. Trimming took off 0 bases at V and 3 bases at J, with 21 bases between the two ends. This CDR3 is 18 amino acids long. The CDR3 sequence is CASSVGPYVGRSDTEAFF. As DNA, the CDR3 is TGTGCCAGCAGCGTAGGGCCTTACGTGGGCAGGTCTGACACTGAAGCTTTCTTT.

The chain couples TRBV2 to TRBJ2-3, with a tentative D call TRBD2 (6 bases). V was trimmed by 4 bases and J by 4 bases, leaving 15 bases between them. The CDR3 runs 15 residues. CDR1 is SNHLY and CDR2 is FYNNEI in the germline V gene. The CDR3 sequence: CASSASGLVPDTQYF. The CDR3 nucleotides read TGTGCCAGCAGTGCCAGCGGGCTGGTCCCAGATACGCAGTATTTT.

This rearrangement joins TRBV6-6 to TRBJ2-1, with TRBD1 as a possible D gene (5 bases). The V and J ends lost 0 bases and 7 bases respectively, with 13 bases between them. Germline V gives CDR1 MNHNY, CDR2 SVGAGI (reference sequence). This CDR3 contains 15 residues. The CDR3 coding sequence is TGTGCCAGCAGTTACTCTGTGTCAGGGTTGAATGAGCAGTTCTTC. Translating gives CASSYSVSGLNEQFF.

V usage is TRBV6-2 or TRBV6-3 and J usage is TRBJ2-7; tentatively, D is TRBD1 (5 bases). This CDR3 has 13 amino acids. CDR1 and CDR2 from the germline V gene are MNHEY and SVGEGT. V was trimmed by 5 bases and J by 3 bases, leaving 11 bases between them. The chain's CDR3 is CASSPGHLYEQYF. The CDR3 nucleotides read TGTGCCAGCAGTCCCGGACATCTCTACGAGCAGTACTTC.

This clone was counted at least ten times. This chain uses TRBV21-1 with TRBJ1-2; TRBD1 reflects the table's D call only, with no check against the DNA. TRBV21-1 is termed a pseudogene. CDR3 length: 14 amino acids. The CDR3 region has the DNA TGTGCCAGCAGCAAAGCCGACAGGGTCACAAGTGACACCTTC. Translated: CASSKADRVTSDTF.

There are a few counts of this clone. This rearrangement joins TRBV4-3 to TRBJ2-3, with 8 nucleotides matching TRBD2. V trimming: 0 bases; J trimming: 1 base; junction bases outside the gene matches: 6. The CDR3 is 17 residues long. Looked up from germline, CDR1 is LGHNA and CDR2 is YSLEER. CDR3 DNA: TGCGCCAGCAGCCAAGATCTACCGGGGGGGGGCACAGATACGCAGTATTTT. It codes for CASSQDLPGGGTDTQYF.

The chain joins TRBV4-2 to TRBJ1-4; D uncertain. CDR1 is LGHNA, CDR2 YNFKEQ, per germline. The V gene lost 1 base and the J gene lost 0 bases, with 15 bases spanning the gap. The CDR3 is 18 residues long. CDR3 loop: CASSQAPGREATNEKLFF. Written as DNA, the CDR3 is TGTGCCAGCAGCCAAGCCCCGGGAAGGGAGGCAACTAATGAAAAACTGTTTTTT.

The V gene is TRBV19, the J gene TRBJ1-1; 7 nucleotides align to TRBD1. Unmatched junction bases numbered 9, after V lost 6 bases and J lost 8 bases. CDR1 is LNHDA, CDR2 SQIVND, per germline (reference sequence). This CDR3 contains 13 residues. The CDR3 spells CASRAPRGGEAFF. Here the CDR3 DNA reads TGTGCCAGTAGGGCTCCCAGAGGGGGCGAAGCTTTCTTT.

This clone appeared once. This rearrangement joins TRBV5-4 to TRBJ2-3, with D maybe TRBD2 (6 bases). The germline CDR1 and CDR2 sequences are SGHNT and YYREEE (reference sequence). The CDR3 is made up of 15 amino acids. With 1 base removed from V and 0 bases from J, the gap between germline ends came to 9 bases. In DNA, the CDR3 is TGTGCCAGCAGCTTGCCGGGAGCTAGCACAGATACGCAGTATTTT. It specifies CASSLPGASTDTQYF.

The CDR3 sequence: CASSPSGGAGEQFF. In DNA, the CDR3 is TGTGCCAGCTCACCCAGCGGGGGGGCCGGGGAGCAGTTCTTC. The gene calls are TRBV18 and TRBJ2-1, with TRBD2 matching over 10 bases. CDR3 length equals 14 residues. CDR1 is KGHSH, CDR2 LQKENI, per germline. The junction had 6 bases not matched to a gene; V was cut back by 3 bases and J by 10 bases. The complete variable domain, with remaining parts taken from reference TRBV18 and TRBJ2-1, reads NAGVMQNPRHLVRRRGQEARLRCSPMKGHSHVYWYRQLPEEGLKFMVYLQKENIIDESGMPKERFSAEFPKEGPSILRIQQVVRGDSAAYFCASSPSGGAGEQFFGPGTRLTVL.

This chain joins TRBV28 and TRBJ1-2, with D maybe TRBD1 (6 bases). V lost 6 bases, J lost 4 bases, and 15 bases lay in between. Germline V gives CDR1 MDHEN, CDR2 SYDVKM. This CDR3 has 14 amino acids. CDR3 nucleotides: TGTGCCAGCAGGGGAGGGGGGTTTATCTATGGCTACACCTTC. It is translated as CASRGGGFIYGYTF.

The chain joins TRBV5-6 to TRBJ1-5, with D unclear. The CDR3 spans 12 residues. Trimming cost V 4 bases and J 8 bases, with 10 bases left between them. Germline lookup yields CDR1 SGHDT and CDR2 YYEEEE. CDR3 region: CASSRSLEPQHF. In nucleotides, the CDR3 is TGTGCCAGCAGCCGATCCCTAGAGCCCCAGCATTTT. Filled out from reference TRBV5-6 and TRBJ1-5, the complete variable domain reads DAGVTQSPTHLIKTRGQQVTLRCSPKSGHDTVSWYQQALGQGPQFIFQYYEEEERQRGNFPDRFSGHQFPNYSSELNVNALLLGDSALYLCASSRSLEPQHFGDGTRLSIL.

CDR3 bases: TGTGCCAGCAGCTCGTCCTTGAGGGATTCTGAAGCTTTCTTT. Its translation is CASSSSLRDSEAFF. The chain uses TRBV11-3 and TRBJ1-1, with D hard to call. Trimming pared 4 bases from V and 6 bases from J, leaving 15 bases between. There are 14 residues in the CDR3. Per germline, CDR1 SGHNT and CDR2 YENEEA.

The chain has TRBV12-3 or TRBV12-4 and TRBJ1-1; D is possibly TRBD1 (6 bases). CDR3 size: 13 residues. V was pared by 5 bases and J by 8 bases, with 15 bases between. The CDR3 bases are TGTGCCAGCAGTCTTACAGGGATGTTGGAAGCTTTCTTT. It encodes CASSLTGMLEAFF.

The chain joins TRBV18 to TRBJ2-7; D gene uncertain. Trimming removed 0 bases from V and 1 base from J, with 7 bases in between. The CDR3 consists of 14 residues. Germline V gene data show CDR1 as KGHSH and CDR2 as LQKENI. CDR3 sequence reads: CASSPPTTSYEQYF. The DNA for the CDR3 is TGTGCCAGCTCACCACCGACAACTTCCTACGAGCAGTACTTC.

The chain combines TRBV6-5 with TRBJ1-1, with TRBD1 matching 9 bases. The CDR3 totals 11 residues. Germline CDR1 is MNHEY and CDR2 is SVGAGI. V lost 6 bases to trimming and J lost 12 bases; unmatched junction nucleotides: 5. The CDR3 sequence is CASSPGQGTFF. CDR3 bases: TGTGCCAGCAGCCCCGGACAGGGGACTTTCTTT.

V usage is TRBV29-1 and J usage is TRBJ2-3; weak D call: TRBD1 (5 bases). V was pared by 4 bases and J by 2 bases, with 10 bases between. CDR1 is SQVTM and CDR2 is ANQGSEA in the germline V gene. The CDR3 totals 13 residues. The DNA for the CDR3 is TGCAGCGTTGGGGGCAGGACCACAGATACGCAGTATTTT. This codes for CSVGGRTTDTQYF.

J is TRBJ1-2 and V is TRBV18; 8 bases agree with TRBD1. Germline trimming cut 3 bases from V and 5 bases from J; bases unmatched to any gene: 5. The germline CDR1 and CDR2 sequences are KGHSH and LQKENI. The CDR3 runs to 14 residues. The CDR3 reads CASSPQGARYGYTF. In nucleotides, the CDR3 is TGTGCCAGCTCACCCCAGGGGGCGAGGTATGGCTACACCTTC.

This clone is a singleton in its sample. The rearrangement uses TRBV20-1 and TRBJ2-1; TRBD2 matches at 11 bases. Germline V CDR1 and CDR2: DFQATT, SNEGSKA (reference sequence). V shed 4 bases and J 5 bases; nucleotides not matched to a gene: 10. This CDR3 is built from 16 residues. CDR3 bases: TGCAGTGCTACTGATAGCGGGAGGGCCTGGGACAATGAGCAGTTCTTC. Translated, it gives CSATDSGRAWDNEQFF.

The chain recombines TRBV4-3 with TRBJ2-5; 8 bases match TRBD2. With 1 base clipped from V and 4 bases from J, the junction kept 11 bases outside the gene matches. The CDR3 has 17 amino acids. Germline assignment: CDR1 LGHNA and CDR2 YSLEER. CDR3 amino acids: CASSQVITGGQGETQYF. CDR3 bases: TGCGCCAGCAGCCAAGTAATAACGGGAGGGCAGGGAGAGACCCAGTACTTC.